This T cell receptor (beta chain) was recorded in a study of cytomegalovirus exposure and HLA in healthy donors. Study results and limitations: It was confirmed in vitro that three of the CMV-associated chains were specific for CMV antigens. Analysis performed later found about 17,000 TCR beta sequences associated with HLA alleles at 0.05 false discovery rate. One cluster of highly shared sequence variants probably arose as a sequencing artifact.

The CDR3 contains 16 residues. Germline-derived CDR1 and CDR2 are SGHNT and YYREEE (reference sequence). Trimming left V 4 bases short and J 0 bases short, with 15 bases between. PCR involved 60 Vbeta and 13 Jbeta primers. Libraries were prepared by immunoSEQ multiplex PCR; TCRdb keeps only in-frame clonotypes and omits some of them. The sample carries a few hundred thousand clones, approximately 80% recorded once. To note about this clone: What it binds is not known.

The receptor's source is a woman in her sixties or seventies in good health and CMV-seropositive. The source material was PBMCs. The J gene is TRBJ2-3, the V gene TRBV5-4; D is perhaps TRBD1 (6 bases). The CDR3 loop reads CASSLGPGTSTDTQYF. The CDR3 DNA follows: TGTGCCAGCAGCCTAGGTCCGGGGACAAGCACAGATACGCAGTATTTT.